A single sample gave rise to the 2 T cell receptor beta chains below, sequenced in a study of beta chain features in type 1 diabetes. General study results and limits: In every one of the four CD4+ subsets, TCRB CDR3s were moderately but significantly shorter in Type 1 diabetes patients.

The isolated RNA, all of it, was reverse transcribed, so expressed TCRB transcripts were what got sequenced. Libraries were prepared by immunoSEQ multiplex PCR; TCRdb keeps only in-frame clonotypes and omits some of them. The sample lists 600,000 to 700,000 clones, approximately 13% occurring once. Their target antigens are unknown. Sequenced sample: naive CD4+ T cells from blood. Receptor source: a man between 25 and 39 years old with type 1 diabetes.

This clone showed up just a few times. Other DNA sequences of this sample code for an identical CDR3. The V and J genes are TRBV30 and TRBJ2-5, with D hard to call. CDR3 size: 13 residues. Germline CDR1 and CDR2: GTSNPN and SVGIG (reference sequence). V was cut by 0 bases and J by 0 bases, with 5 bases left in between. The CDR3 nucleotides read TGTGCCTGGAGTGTAGGTCACCAAGAGACCCAGTACTTC. The encoded protein is CAWSVGHQETQYF.

The chain employs TRBV10-3 and TRBJ2-5, with D possibly TRBD2 on 5 matching bases. This CDR3 region has 15 residues. CDR1 is ENHRY, CDR2 SYGVKD, per germline. The V end was cut by 0 bases, the J end by 4 bases, with 12 bases between. As DNA, the CDR3 is TGTGCCATCAGTGAGTCTGTAGAGGGAAGAGAGACCCAGTACTTC. Translation: CAISESVEGRETQYF.